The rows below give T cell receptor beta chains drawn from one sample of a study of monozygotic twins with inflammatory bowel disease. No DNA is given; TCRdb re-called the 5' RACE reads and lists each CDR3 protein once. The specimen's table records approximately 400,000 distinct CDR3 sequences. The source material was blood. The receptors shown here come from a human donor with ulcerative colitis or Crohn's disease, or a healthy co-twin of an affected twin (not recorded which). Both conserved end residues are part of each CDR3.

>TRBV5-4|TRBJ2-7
CASSRNFGVGSYEQYF
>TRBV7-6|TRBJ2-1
CASSSHSSGSSYNEQFF
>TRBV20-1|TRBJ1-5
CSARDTNRIPNQPQHF
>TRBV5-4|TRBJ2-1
CASSLGDFSSYNEQFF
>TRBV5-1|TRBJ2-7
CASSLAFGEQYF
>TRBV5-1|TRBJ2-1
CASSLVGDEQFF
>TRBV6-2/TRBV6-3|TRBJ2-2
CASGTPAGVNTGELFF
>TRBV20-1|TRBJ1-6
CSAPQPGQGADSPLHF
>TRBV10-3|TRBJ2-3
CAISEMDTQYF
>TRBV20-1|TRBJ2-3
CSARIRGTDTQYF
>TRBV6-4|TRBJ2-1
CASSDGGGGYNEQFF
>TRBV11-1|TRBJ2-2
CASSSTLDRFANTGELFF
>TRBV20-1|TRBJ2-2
CSARDRVTGATGELFF
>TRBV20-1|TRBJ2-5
CSARVLDVESQYF
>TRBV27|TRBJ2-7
CASSKPGLEQYF
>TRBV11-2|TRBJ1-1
CASSPSVGNTEAFF
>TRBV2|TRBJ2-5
CASSQNSGIGETQYF
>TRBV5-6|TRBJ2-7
CASSLRSAGRAGEQYF
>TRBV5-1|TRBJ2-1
CASSPIPGQGGHEQFF
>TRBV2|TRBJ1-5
CASTPGASNQPQHF
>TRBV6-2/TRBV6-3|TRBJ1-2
CASSSGSRGGYTF
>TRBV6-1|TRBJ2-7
CASRGDRSSGVSYEQYF
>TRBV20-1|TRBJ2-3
CSARGPRSSTDTQYF
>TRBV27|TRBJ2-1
CASSPGTSGRGEQFF
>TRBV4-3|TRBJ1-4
CASSPTVDRGNEKLFF
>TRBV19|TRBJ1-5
CASSILPGGDQPQHF
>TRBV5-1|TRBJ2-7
CASSLNGQGHEQYF
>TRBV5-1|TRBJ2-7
CASSSPGGSFYEQYF
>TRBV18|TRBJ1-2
CASSPDENYGYTF